The clone carrying this TCR beta chain has ten or more counts. What it binds is not known. Time point given: newly diagnosed GD, antithyroid drugs for less than 3 months. The TCR library used RNA extracted from PBMCs. These data are taken from a study of regulatory T cells in long-lasting Graves disease. Findings of the study overall: Reduced TCR diversity was observed in persistent Graves' patients versus newly diagnosed patients. Gene preferences differed: TRBV28, TRBJ1-2, TRBJ2-5 in persistent cases.

Library construction for TCR beta used iRepertoire HTBI primers and Arm-PCR of CDR3 regions. One entry per CDR3 protein results from TCRdb running MiXCR on the multiplex PCR reads. The repertoire holds roughly 250,000 distinct CDR3 sequences, with more than 15% as singletons. The CDR3 length is 13 residues. Trimming cost V 11 bases and J 1 base, with 11 bases left between them. Germline V gene lookup returns CDR1 LNHDA and CDR2 SQIVND (reference sequence). The same sample was also studied in work on T cells in Graves' hyperthyroidism and ophthalmopathy. As reported in that work: With the HTBI primer set, the TCR CDR3 went through a first round of RT-PCR. Through a model of 13 V-J features, ophthalmopathy was separated from stable hyperthyroidism.

Sequenced here: peripheral blood mononuclear cells (PBMCs), sampled at new diagnosis, from a patient treated with antithyroid drugs. The rearrangement uses TRBV19 and TRBJ2-2; possible D gene TRBD2, 5 bases. The TCR originated in a woman aged 25 to 39 with Graves disease. CDR3 in DNA: TGTGCCGCTCCGGGGTTGAACACCGGGGAGCTGTTTTTT. Amino acid sequence: CAAPGLNTGELFF.